This T cell receptor (beta chain) was profiled in a study of CD8 T cells in Susac syndrome. The wider study: Within the group of sequenced Susac syndrome patients, roughly six had active disease and eight were in remission. At blood draw, Susac syndrome patients were therapy-naive, on corticosteroids, or on intravenous immunoglobulin alone. Overall study findings and caveats: As the study acknowledged, the number of individuals who were part of its TCR sequencing and HLA analysis was relatively small.

Random-hexamer reverse transcription was applied to about 0.45 to 1 ug RNA. Across 54 Vbeta and 13 Jbeta, TCR beta CDR3 was amplified with immunoSEQ multiplex PCR. TCRdb fed the immunoSEQ multiplex PCR reads into MiXCR, producing one record per CDR3 protein. The sample has some 77,000 distinct CDR3 sequences; roughly 93% are singletons. Note on this clonotype: Its antigen is currently unknown.

V lost 5 bases and J 7 bases, leaving 17 bases between the germline ends. This CDR3 is built from 14 residues. Germline CDR1 and CDR2: MNHEY and SVGAGI. Sequencing was done on a sample of CD4+ T cells from PBMCs. The source is a human donor with Susac syndrome. The chain carries TRBV6-5 and TRBJ1-2; D is possibly TRBD1 (6 bases). DNA of the CDR3: TGTGCCAGCAGTCGGGACAAGGTCTTGGGTGGCTACACCTTC. As protein: CASSRDKVLGGYTF.